These 19 T cell receptor beta chains originate from one sample sequenced in a study of cytomegalovirus exposure and HLA in healthy donors. Assay used: immunoSEQ multiplex PCR; TCRdb lists only in-frame clones, some missing. Of tens of thousands of clones in the sample, roughly 95% are singletons; the top ten hold over 3.5%. The sample consisted of PBMCs. Receptor source: a woman between 18 and 30 years old in good health and CMV-seropositive.

The genes are TRBV28 and TRBJ2-5, with TRBD2 identical over 7 bases. V lost 2 bases and J lost 0; bases outside the gene matches: 6. The germline V gene has CDR1 MDHEN and CDR2 SYDVKM. The length of the CDR3 is 16 residues. CDR3 bases: TGTGCCAGCAGTTTAAAGCGGGGAGGGTACCAAGAGACCCAGTACTTC. Residues: CASSLKRGGYQETQYF.

The table lists this clone with a count of one. This chain links TRBV9 with TRBJ2-3; D remains ambiguous. Germline CDR1 SGDLS, CDR2 YYNGEE. The CDR3 is made up of 16 amino acids. Trimming cost V 1 base and J 1 base, with 13 bases left between them. CDR3 bases: TGTGCCAGCAGCGTATCCTCTAGACTGGGCACAGATACGCAGTATTTT. Its protein product is CASSVSSRLGTDTQYF.

The rearrangement joins TRBV7-8 to TRBJ2-7, with D maybe TRBD1 (5 bases). The V end was cut by 2 bases, the J end by 2 bases, with 7 bases between. Germline CDR1 is SGHVS and CDR2 is FQNEAQ. The CDR3 has 13 residues. CDR3 DNA sequence: TGTGCCAGCAGCTTAACAGGAGCCTACGAGCAGTACTTC. Residues: CASSLTGAYEQYF.

V is TRBV7-9 and J is TRBJ2-1; 7 bases line up with TRBD2. V gave up 4 bases and J gave up 5 bases; unmatched junction bases: 17. The length of the CDR3 is 18 residues. In germline, CDR1 is SEHNR, CDR2 FQNEAQ (reference sequence). The chain's CDR3 is CASSSIRAAGTRNNEQFF. CDR3 nucleotide sequence: TGTGCCAGCAGCTCAATAAGGGCAGCGGGAACGCGTAACAATGAGCAGTTCTTC.

J is TRBJ2-1 and V is TRBV4-1; 8 bases are a match to TRBD1. The CDR3 sequence is 16 residues long. Trimming took 0 bases from V and 6 from J; bases not matched to a gene: 7. From germline, CDR1 is MGHRA and CDR2 YSYEKL. The DNA for the CDR3 is TGCGCCAGCAGCCAAGAGCCAGGACAGGGTCGCAATGAGCAGTTCTTC. This sequence encodes CASSQEPGQGRNEQFF.

V gene TRBV19 combines with J gene TRBJ2-7, with 10 nucleotides matching TRBD2. The germline gives CDR1 LNHDA, CDR2 SQIVND (reference sequence). V lost 4 bases and J lost 1; bases outside the gene matches: 4. The CDR3 spans 15 residues. The DNA of the CDR3 is TGTGCCAGTAGTAGCCGGGGACTAGCGTCCTACGAGCAGTACTTC. Translated: CASSSRGLASYEQYF.

The V and J genes are TRBV28 and TRBJ2-7; 8 nucleotides align to TRBD2. The V and J ends lost 5 bases and 2 bases, in that order; junction bases with no gene match: 11. Germline V gene sequence: CDR1 MDHEN, CDR2 SYDVKM. The CDR3 runs to 16 residues. CDR3 amino acids: CASSALVSGTAYEQYF. The CDR3 DNA reads TGTGCCAGCAGTGCCCTTGTTAGCGGGACCGCCTACGAGCAGTACTTC. The whole variable domain, remainder taken from reference TRBV28 and TRBJ2-7, is DVKVTQSSRYLVKRTGEKVFLECVQDMDHENMFWYRQDPGLGLRLIYFSYDVKMKEKGDIPEGYSVSREKKERFSLILESASTNQTSMYLCASSALVSGTAYEQYFGPGTRLTVT.

V usage is TRBV5-1 and J usage is TRBJ2-5; 7 bases fit TRBD1. There are 14 residues in the CDR3. With V trimmed by 9 bases and J by 3 bases, 11 bases remained unmatched. Germline V gives CDR1 SGHRS, CDR2 YFSETQ. The CDR3 loop is CATSVTGLKETQYF. The CDR3 DNA reads as TGCGCCACCTCCGTGACAGGGTTGAAAGAGACCCAGTACTTC.

The CDR3 sequence: CASSQDISYEQYF. Written as DNA, the CDR3 is TGCGCCAGCAGCCAAGATATCAGCTACGAGCAGTACTTC. The rearrangement uses TRBV4-3 and TRBJ2-7; D is unclear. Germline CDR1 LGHNA, CDR2 YSLEER. CDR3 size: 13 residues. Trimming removed 0 bases at V and 3 bases at J, with 6 bases between.

The chain uses TRBV15 and TRBJ2-7; 9 bases line up with TRBD1. The CDR3 runs to 14 residues. Germline values: CDR1 LNHNV, CDR2 YYDKDF (reference sequence). Losses at the gene ends were 4 bases for V and 2 bases for J; bases not matched to a gene: 3. This CDR3 is CATSTRQGAYEQYF. CDR3 in DNA: TGTGCCACCAGCACGCGACAGGGGGCCTACGAGCAGTACTTC. Full variable domain (rest looked up from reference TRBV15 and TRBJ2-7): DAMVIQNPRYQVTQFGKPVTLSCSQTLNHNVMYWYQQKSSQAPKLLFHYYDKDFNNEADTPDNFQSRRPNTSFCFLDIRSPGLGDTAMYLCATSTRQGAYEQYFGPGTRLTVT.

The chain joins TRBV7-9 to TRBJ2-1; the match to TRBD1 covers 8 bases. The CDR3 loop spans 15 amino acids. CDR1 and CDR2 (germline): SEHNR, FQNEAQ (reference sequence). The V and J ends lost 1 base and 6 bases, in that order; junction bases with no gene match: 5. The CDR3 loop reads CASSLETGESNEQFF. The DNA for the CDR3 is TGTGCCAGCAGCTTAGAGACAGGGGAAAGCAATGAGCAGTTCTTC.

Here the CDR3 DNA reads TGTGCCAGCAGACCTCGGGAAGGTGGCACAGATACGCAGTATTTT. This sequence encodes CASRPREGGTDTQYF. The V call is TRBV27, the J call TRBJ2-3; possible D gene TRBD2, 5 bases. Germline V gives CDR1 MNHEY, CDR2 SMNVEV (reference sequence). CDR3 size: 15 residues. Trimming pared 6 bases from V and 1 base from J, leaving 14 bases between.

CDR3 in amino acids: CASSLAREETQYF. In DNA form, the CDR3 reads TGCGCCAGCAGCTTGGCGAGGGAAGAGACCCAGTACTTC. The gene calls are TRBV5-1 and TRBJ2-5; maybe TRBD2 (5 bases). The CDR3 has 13 residues. Per the germline V gene, CDR1 is SGHRS and CDR2 is YFSETQ. The V gene lost 0 bases and the J gene lost 3 bases, with 6 bases spanning the gap.

The chain links TRBV30 to TRBJ1-5; no definite D call. Trimming took off 3 bases at V and 3 bases at J, with 9 bases between the two ends. The CDR3 is 13 residues long. Germline CDR1 GTSNPN, CDR2 SVGIG (reference sequence). CDR3: CAWRRGLNQPQHF. DNA for the CDR3: TGTGCCTGGAGACGAGGACTCAATCAGCCCCAGCATTTT.

J is TRBJ2-4 and V is TRBV7-2; TRBD2 aligns across 8 bases. Germline V gives CDR1 SGHTA, CDR2 FQGNSA. The J segment lost 1 base and the V segment lost 3 bases, leaving 2 bases of the junction unmatched. The CDR3 extends over 15 amino acids. Here the CDR3 reads CASSFGGGAKNIQYF. DNA for the CDR3: TGTGCCAGCAGCTTCGGGGGGGGCGCCAAAAACATTCAGTACTTC.

The CDR3 sequence is CASSEHSGANVLTF. Written as DNA, the CDR3 is TGTGCCAGCAGTGAGCACTCTGGGGCCAACGTCCTGACTTTC. The chain employs TRBV28 and TRBJ2-6; no clear D. The germline V gene encodes CDR1 MDHEN and CDR2 SYDVKM. The CDR3 runs 14 residues. V dropped 5 bases and J dropped 0 bases, with 5 bases sitting between them.

This clone was detected only once. The V and J genes are TRBV5-6 and TRBJ2-5; D is possibly TRBD1 (6 bases). Between the trimmed V and J ends, which lost 3 bases and 2 bases, there was a span of 14 bases. This CDR3 has 15 amino acids. The germline CDR1 and CDR2 sequences are SGHDT and YYEEEE. In DNA, the CDR3 is TGTGCCAGCAGCTGGCTACCGACAGGTCAAGAGACCCAGTACTTC. Translation: CASSWLPTGQETQYF.

The rearrangement links TRBV10-3 to TRBJ2-1, with 10 bases identical to TRBD2. The V segment lost 3 bases and the J segment 10 bases; nucleotides outside the gene matches: 9. Germline CDR1 reads ENHRY; CDR2 reads SYGVKD. The CDR3 totals 15 residues. CDR3 coding DNA: TGTGCCATCAGTGAACCCGGACTAGCGGCAGGAGAGCAGTTCTTC. It translates to CAISEPGLAAGEQFF.

The rearrangement links TRBV7-2 to TRBJ1-2; possible D gene TRBD1, 5 bases. This CDR3 is 14 amino acids long. Trimming left V 5 bases short and J 7 bases short, with 17 bases between. Germline CDR1 is SGHTA and CDR2 is FQGNSA. CDR3 in amino acids: CASSPRRDGAGYTF. DNA of the CDR3: TGTGCCAGCAGCCCTCGGAGGGATGGGGCTGGCTACACCTTC.